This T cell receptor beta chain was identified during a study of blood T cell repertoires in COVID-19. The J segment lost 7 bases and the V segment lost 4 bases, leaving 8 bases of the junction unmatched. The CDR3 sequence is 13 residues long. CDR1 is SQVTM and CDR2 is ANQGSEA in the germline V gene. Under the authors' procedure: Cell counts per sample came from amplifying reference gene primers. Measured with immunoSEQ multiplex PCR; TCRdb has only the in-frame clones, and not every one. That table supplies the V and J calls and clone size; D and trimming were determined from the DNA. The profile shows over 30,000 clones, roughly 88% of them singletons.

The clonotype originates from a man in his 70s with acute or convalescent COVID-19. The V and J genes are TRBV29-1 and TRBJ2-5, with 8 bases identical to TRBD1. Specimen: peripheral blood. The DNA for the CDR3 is TGCAGCGTTGGACAGGGGCCTGAGGGGACCCAGTACTTC. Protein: CSVGQGPEGTQYF.